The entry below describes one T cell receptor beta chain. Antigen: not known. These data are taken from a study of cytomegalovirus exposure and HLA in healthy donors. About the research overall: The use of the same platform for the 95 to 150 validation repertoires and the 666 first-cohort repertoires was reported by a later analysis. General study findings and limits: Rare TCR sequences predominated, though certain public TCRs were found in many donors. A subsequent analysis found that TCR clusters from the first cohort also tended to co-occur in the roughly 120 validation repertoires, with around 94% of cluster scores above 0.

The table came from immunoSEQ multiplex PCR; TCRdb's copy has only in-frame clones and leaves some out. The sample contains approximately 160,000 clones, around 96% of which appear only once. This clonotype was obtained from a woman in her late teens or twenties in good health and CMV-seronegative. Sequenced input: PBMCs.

CDR3 in DNA: TGTGCCAGTAGTATGGCAGGGGGCCCCACAGATACGCAGTATTTT. Amino acids: CASSMAGGPTDTQYF. The V call is TRBV19, the J call TRBJ2-3, with 8 bases that match TRBD1. CDR1 is LNHDA and CDR2 is SQIVND in the germline V gene (reference sequence). This CDR3 contains 15 residues. V shed 3 bases, J shed 2 bases, and the junction held 4 bases outside the gene matches.